Reported below is one T cell receptor beta chain. This specimen belongs to a study of beta chain features in type 1 diabetes. The CDR3 runs to 13 residues. Germline CDR1 and CDR2: SGHTA and FQGNSA. The ends were cut back, 1 base at V and 11 bases at J, with 12 bases in the middle. The study reverse transcribed the entire isolated RNA, so it sequenced expressed TCRB transcripts. Only in-frame clones appear in the TCRdb table, and some are missing; sequencing was by immunoSEQ multiplex PCR. The sample lists some 500,000 clones; approximately 10% were seen once. The source material was naive CD4+ T cells from blood. The rearrangement links TRBV7-2 to TRBJ1-5, with D unresolved. The TCR sequence derives from a woman aged 18-35 years in good health. The chain's CDR3 is CASSLEVTWTQHF. The CDR3, as DNA: TGTGCCAGCAGCTTAGAAGTTACGTGGACCCAGCATTTT.